This T cell receptor (beta chain) came from a study of blood T cell repertoires in COVID-19. V shed 7 bases and J 6 bases; nucleotides not matched to a gene: 7. Germline V gives CDR1 SNHLY, CDR2 FYNNEI. The CDR3 spans 14 residues. Source study methods: Amplification with reference gene primers provided the estimates of nucleated cell counts. Method: immunoSEQ multiplex PCR; TCRdb's copy keeps in-frame clones and lacks some. The V and J calls and clone size come from that table; D and trimming were worked out from the DNA. The top ten hold around 0.95% of the sample, which has 450,000 or so clones, roughly 87% seen once.

V and J are TRBV2 and TRBJ1-1, with TRBD1 matching 11 bases. The TCR originated in a man in his late teens or twenties with COVID-19, enrolled during active disease. Specimen: peripheral blood. DNA of the CDR3: TGTGCCAGCACCCCGGGACAGGGGGGGCCTGAAGCTTTCTTT. It translates to CASTPGQGGPEAFF.